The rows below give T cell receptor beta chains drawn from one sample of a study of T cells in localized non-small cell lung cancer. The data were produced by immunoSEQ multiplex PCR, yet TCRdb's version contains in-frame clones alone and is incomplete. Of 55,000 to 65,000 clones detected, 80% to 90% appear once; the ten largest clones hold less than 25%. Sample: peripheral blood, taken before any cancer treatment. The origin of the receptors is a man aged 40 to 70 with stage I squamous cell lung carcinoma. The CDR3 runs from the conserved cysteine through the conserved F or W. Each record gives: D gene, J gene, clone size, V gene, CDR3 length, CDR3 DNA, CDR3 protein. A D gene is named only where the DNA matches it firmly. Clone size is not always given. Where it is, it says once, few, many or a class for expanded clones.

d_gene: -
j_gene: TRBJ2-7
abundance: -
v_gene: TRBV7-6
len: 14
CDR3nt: TGTGCCAGCAGCCTTCGGGCCCCGGGGGACGAGCAGTACTTC
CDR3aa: CASSLRAPGDEQYF

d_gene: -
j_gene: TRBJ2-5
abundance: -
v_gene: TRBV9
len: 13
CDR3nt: TGTGCCAGCAGCGTAGTAAATGGCGAGACCCAGTACTTC
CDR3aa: CASSVVNGETQYF

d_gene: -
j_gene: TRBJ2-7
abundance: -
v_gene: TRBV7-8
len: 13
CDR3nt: TGTGCCAGCAGCTTATCCAGGGGCCCCGAGCAGTACTTC
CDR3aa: CASSLSRGPEQYF

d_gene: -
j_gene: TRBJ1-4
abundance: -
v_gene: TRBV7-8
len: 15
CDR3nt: TGTGCCAGCAGCTTGAGGGAAGCAACTAATGAAAAACTGTTTTTT
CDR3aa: CASSLREATNEKLFF

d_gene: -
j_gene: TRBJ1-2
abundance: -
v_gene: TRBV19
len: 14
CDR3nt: TGTGCCAGTAGTCCGGTCCGGGCTAACTATGGCTACACCTTC
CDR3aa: CASSPVRANYGYTF

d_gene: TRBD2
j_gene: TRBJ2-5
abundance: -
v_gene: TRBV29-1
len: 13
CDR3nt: TGCAGCGTTGGACTAGCGGTACAAGAGACCCAGTACTTC
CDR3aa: CSVGLAVQETQYF

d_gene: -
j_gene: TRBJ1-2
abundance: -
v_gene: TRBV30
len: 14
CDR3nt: TGTGCCTGGAGCTCGTTGTCCGACGCCTATGGCTACACCTTC
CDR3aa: CAWSSLSDAYGYTF

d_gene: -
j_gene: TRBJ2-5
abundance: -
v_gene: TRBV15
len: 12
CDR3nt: TGTGCCACCAGCAGAGGTTGGGAGACCCAGTACTTC
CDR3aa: CATSRGWETQYF

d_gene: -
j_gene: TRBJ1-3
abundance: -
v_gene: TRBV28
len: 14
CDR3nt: TGTGCCAGCAGAAACCACCGATCTGGAAACACCATATATTTT
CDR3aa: CASRNHRSGNTIYF

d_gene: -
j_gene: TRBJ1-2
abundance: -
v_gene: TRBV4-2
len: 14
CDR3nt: TGTGCCAGCAGCCAAGGCTGGGCCCTGGATGGCTACACCTTC
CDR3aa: CASSQGWALDGYTF

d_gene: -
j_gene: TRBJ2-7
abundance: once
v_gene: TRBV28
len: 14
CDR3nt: TGTGCCAGCAGTCCCCTAGAGGGGAAGCACGAGCAGTACTTC
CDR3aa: CASSPLEGKHEQYF

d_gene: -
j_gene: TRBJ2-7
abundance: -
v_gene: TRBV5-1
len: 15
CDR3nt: TGCGCCAGCAGCGCGGCACAGGGCCCGGGTTACGAGCAGTACTTC
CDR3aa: CASSAAQGPGYEQYF

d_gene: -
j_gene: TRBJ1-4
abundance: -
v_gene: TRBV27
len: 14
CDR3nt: TGTGCCAGCGGGGGGCAGGGGATACGTGAAAAACTGTTTTTT
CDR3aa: CASGGQGIREKLFF

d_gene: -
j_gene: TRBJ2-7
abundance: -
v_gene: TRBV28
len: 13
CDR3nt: TGTGCCAGCACCATGGGAGGCACCTACGAGCAGTACTTC
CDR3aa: CASTMGGTYEQYF

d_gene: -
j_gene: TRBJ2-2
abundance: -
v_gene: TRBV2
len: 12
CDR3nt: TGTGCCAGCAGGGGGGAGGCCGGGGAGCTGTTTTTT
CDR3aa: CASRGEAGELFF

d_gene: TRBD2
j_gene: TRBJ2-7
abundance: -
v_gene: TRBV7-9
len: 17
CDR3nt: TGTGCCAGCAGCTCCGGGACTACCCTTGTGAGCTCCTACGAGCAGTACTTC
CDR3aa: CASSSGTTLVSSYEQYF